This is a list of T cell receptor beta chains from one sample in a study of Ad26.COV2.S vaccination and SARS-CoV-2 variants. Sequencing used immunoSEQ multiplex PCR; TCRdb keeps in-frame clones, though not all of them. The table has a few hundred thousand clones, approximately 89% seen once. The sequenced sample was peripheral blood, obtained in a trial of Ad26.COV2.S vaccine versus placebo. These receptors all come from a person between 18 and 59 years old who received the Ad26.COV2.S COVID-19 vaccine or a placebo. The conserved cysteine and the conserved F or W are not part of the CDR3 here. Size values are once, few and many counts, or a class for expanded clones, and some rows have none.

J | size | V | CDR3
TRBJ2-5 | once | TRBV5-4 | ASSLPGTGVKETQY
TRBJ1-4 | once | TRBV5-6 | ASSLRDPVNEKLF
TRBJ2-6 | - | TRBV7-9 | ASSYYSSGANVLT
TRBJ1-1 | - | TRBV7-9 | ASSLDNREAF
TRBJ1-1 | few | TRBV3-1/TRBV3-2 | ASSQPGQSAF
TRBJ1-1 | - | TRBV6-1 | ASSEGQGGQGTEAF
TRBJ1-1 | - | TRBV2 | ASSYEYTEAF
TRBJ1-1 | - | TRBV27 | ASSRKPNTEAF
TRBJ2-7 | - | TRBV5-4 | ASSYGLGGYEQY
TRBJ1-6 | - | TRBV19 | ASSIEVRGYSPLH
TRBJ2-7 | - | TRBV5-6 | ASSSPGQGASEQY
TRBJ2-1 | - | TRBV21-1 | ASSKVGDRDYNEQF
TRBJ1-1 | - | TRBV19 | ASWTGRWTEAF
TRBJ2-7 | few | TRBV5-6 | ASSPSGYEQY
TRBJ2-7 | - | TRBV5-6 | ASSLTPTYEQY
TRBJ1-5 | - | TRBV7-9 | ASSLGTGSYQPQH
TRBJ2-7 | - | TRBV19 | ASSKPGGYEQY
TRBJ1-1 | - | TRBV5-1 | ASTSTGGNTEAF
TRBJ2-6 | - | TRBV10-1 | ASSETGTRGSGANVLT
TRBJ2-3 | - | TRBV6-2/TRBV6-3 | ASSINNGRRTQY
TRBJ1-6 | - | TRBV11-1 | ASSQARGPGNSPLH
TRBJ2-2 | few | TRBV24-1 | ATSDPGSSGNTGELF
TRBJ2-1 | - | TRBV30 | AWSGGAGDEQF
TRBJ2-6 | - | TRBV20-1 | SASYRATGANVLT
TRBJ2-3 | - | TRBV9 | ASSLRQITDTQY
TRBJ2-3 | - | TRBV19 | ASSSGVVTDTQY
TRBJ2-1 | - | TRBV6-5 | ASNLWGGGNEQF
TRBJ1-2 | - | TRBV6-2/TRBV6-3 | ASSYSGTEPYGYT
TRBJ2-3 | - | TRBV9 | ASSVDGGRADTQY
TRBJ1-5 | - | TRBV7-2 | ASSSTVYSNQPQH
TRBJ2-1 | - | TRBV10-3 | AISEDGTSGEQF
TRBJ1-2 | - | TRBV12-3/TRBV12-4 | ASSLKVRDGYT
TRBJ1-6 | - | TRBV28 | ASTLGSYNSPLH
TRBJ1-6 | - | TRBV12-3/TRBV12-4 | ASKPDGNSPLH
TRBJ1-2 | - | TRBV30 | AWSVRENAGYT
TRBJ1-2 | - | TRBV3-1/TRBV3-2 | ASSQDRTPGGAGYT
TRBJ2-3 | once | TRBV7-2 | ASKKGLASTDTQY
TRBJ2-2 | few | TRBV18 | ASSPPNTGELF
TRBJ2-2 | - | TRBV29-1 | SATQLAGVGGELF
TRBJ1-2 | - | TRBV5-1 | ASSLSGDGGYT
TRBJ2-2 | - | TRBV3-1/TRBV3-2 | ASRGQNTGELF
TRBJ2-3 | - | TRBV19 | ASRASGGYTQY
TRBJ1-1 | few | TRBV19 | ASSPRGTGVNTEAF
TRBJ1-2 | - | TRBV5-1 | ASSPPDIPNYGYT
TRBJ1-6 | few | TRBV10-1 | ASSGKYNSPLH
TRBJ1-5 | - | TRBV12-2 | ASRLDGRGSNQPQH
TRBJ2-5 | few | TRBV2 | ASRPAGGPETQY
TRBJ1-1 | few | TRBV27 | ASSFEGDTEAF
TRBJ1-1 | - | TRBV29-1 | SVEGRLNTEAF
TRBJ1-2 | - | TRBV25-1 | ASSTSGAGGSYGYT
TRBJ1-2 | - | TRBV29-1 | SVRTGDYGYT
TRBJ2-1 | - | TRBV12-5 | ASVPAVSSYNEQF
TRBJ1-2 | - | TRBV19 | ASKTDSHYGYT
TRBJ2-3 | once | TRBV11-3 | ASSQYGGWADTQY
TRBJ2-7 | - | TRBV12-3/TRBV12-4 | ASSLDTYEQY